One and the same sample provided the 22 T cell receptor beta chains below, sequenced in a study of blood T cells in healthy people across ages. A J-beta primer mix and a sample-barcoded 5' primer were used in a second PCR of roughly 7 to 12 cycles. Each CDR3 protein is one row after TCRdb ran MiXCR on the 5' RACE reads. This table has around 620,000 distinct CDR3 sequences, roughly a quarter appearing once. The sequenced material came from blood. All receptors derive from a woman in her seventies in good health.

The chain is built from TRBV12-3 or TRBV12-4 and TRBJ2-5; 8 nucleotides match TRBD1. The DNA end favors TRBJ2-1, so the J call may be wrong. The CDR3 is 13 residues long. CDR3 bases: TGTGCCAGCAGTTTAGGACAGGGGTGGGAGCAGTTCTTC. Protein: CASSLGQGWEQFF.

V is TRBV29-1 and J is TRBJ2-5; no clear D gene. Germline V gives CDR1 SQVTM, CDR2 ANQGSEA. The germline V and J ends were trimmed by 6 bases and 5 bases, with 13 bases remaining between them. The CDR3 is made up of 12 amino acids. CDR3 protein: CSVDLGWETQYF. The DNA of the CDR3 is TGCAGCGTAGACCTTGGATGGGAGACCCAGTACTTC.

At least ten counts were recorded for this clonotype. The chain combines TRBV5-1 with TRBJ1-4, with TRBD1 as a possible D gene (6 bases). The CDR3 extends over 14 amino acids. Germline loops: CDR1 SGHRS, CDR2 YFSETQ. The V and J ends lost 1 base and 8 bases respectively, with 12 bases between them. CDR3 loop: CASSLRDIGEKLFF. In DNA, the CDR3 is TGCGCCAGCAGCTTGCGGGACATAGGAGAAAAACTGTTTTTT.

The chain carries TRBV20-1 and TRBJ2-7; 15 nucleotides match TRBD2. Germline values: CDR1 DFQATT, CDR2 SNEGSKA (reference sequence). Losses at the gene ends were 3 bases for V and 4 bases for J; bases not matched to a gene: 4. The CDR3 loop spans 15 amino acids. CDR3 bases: TGCAGTGCTAGCCCGGGACTAGCGGGGGGATACGAGCAGTACTTC. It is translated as CSASPGLAGGYEQYF.

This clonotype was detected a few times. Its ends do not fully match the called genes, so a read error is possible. In nucleotides, the CDR3 is TGTGCCAGCAGCTTCAGGGGGGGGGAGACCCAGTGCTTC. Translated, it gives CASSFRGGETQCF. The rearrangement joins TRBV7-2 to TRBJ2-5; either TRBD1 or TRBD2 may fit D (7 bases each). Looked up from germline, CDR1 is SGHTA and CDR2 is FQGNSA. This CDR3 has 13 residues.

DNA of the CDR3: TGCAGCGTCCGAACAGGTTACGGGACCTACGAGCAGTACTTC. Its protein is CSVRTGYGTYEQYF. The gene calls are TRBV29-1 and TRBJ2-7; D tentatively fits TRBD1 or TRBD2 (5 bases each). From germline, CDR1 is SQVTM and CDR2 ANQGSEA. V lost 6 bases and J lost 2, with 17 bases in between. CDR3 length: 14 amino acids.

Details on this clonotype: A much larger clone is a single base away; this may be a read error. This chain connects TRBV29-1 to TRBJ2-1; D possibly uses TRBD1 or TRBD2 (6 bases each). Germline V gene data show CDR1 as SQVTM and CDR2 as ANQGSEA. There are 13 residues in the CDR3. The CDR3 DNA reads TGCTCCTACCGGGGGCACGCCTACAATGAGCAGTTCTTC. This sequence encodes CSYRGHAYNEQFF.

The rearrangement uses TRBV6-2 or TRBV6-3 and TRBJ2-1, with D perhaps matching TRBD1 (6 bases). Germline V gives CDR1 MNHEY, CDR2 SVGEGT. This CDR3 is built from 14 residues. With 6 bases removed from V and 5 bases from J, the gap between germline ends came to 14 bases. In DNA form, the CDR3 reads TGTGCCAGCAGGTTCTACCAGGGGCACAATGAGCAGTTCTTC. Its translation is CASRFYQGHNEQFF.

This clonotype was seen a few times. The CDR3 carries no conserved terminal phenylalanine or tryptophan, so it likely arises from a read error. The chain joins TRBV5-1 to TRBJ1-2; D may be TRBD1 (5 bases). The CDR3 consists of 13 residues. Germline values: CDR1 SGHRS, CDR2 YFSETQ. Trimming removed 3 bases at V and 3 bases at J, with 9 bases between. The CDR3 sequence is CASSSTGDYGYTL. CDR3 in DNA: TGCGCCAGCAGCTCAACAGGAGACTATGGCTACACCCTC.

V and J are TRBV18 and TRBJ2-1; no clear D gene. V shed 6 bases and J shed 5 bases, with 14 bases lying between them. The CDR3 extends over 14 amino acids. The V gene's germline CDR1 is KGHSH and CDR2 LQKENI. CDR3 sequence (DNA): TGTGCCAGCTCCCTGGCATGGGGTAACAATGAGCAGTTCTTC. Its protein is CASSLAWGNNEQFF. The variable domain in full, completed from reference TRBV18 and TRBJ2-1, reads NAGVMQNPRHLVRRRGQEARLRCSPMKGHSHVYWYRQLPEEGLKFMVYLQKENIIDESGMPKERFSAEFPKEGPSILRIQQVVRGDSAAYFCASSLAWGNNEQFFGPGTRLTVL.

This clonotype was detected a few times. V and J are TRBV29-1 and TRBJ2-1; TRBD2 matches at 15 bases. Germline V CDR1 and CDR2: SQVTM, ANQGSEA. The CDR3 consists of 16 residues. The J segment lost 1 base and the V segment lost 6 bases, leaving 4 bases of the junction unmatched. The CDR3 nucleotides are TGCAGCGTGGGACTAGCGGGGGGCATATCCTACAATGAGCAGTTCTTC. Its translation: CSVGLAGGISYNEQFF.

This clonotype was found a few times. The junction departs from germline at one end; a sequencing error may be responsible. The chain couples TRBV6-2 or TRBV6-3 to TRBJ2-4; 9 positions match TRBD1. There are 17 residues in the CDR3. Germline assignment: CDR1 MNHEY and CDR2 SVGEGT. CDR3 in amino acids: CASSYHPPGQGGHIQCF. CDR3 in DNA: TGTGCCAGCAGTTACCACCCACCGGGACAGGGAGGGCACATTCAGTGCTTC.

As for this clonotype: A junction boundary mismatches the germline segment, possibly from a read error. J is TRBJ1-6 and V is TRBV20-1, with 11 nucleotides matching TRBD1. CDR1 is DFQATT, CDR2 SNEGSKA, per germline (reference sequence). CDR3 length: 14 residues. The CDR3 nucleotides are TGCAGTGCTAGAGTTCCGGGACAGGGGGTATTAGTGTCCTTT. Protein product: CSARVPGQGVLVSF.

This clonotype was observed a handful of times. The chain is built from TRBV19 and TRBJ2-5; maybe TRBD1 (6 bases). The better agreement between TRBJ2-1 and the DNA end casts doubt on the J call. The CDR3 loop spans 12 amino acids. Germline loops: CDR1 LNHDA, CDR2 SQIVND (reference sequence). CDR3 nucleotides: TGTGCCAGTAGAAAACAGGGAGATGAGCAGTTCTTC. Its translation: CASRKQGDEQFF.

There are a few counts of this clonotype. The CDR3 is CASSGGGAKGSSYNEQFF. In DNA, the CDR3 is TGTGCCAGCAGCGGCGGGGGGGCCAAGGGAAGCTCCTACAATGAGCAGTTCTTC. The chain recombines TRBV9 with TRBJ2-1, with 9 bases lining up with TRBD2. Germline values: CDR1 SGDLS, CDR2 YYNGEE. This CDR3 is 18 amino acids long. J was trimmed by 0 bases and V by 3 bases; bases with no gene match: 10.

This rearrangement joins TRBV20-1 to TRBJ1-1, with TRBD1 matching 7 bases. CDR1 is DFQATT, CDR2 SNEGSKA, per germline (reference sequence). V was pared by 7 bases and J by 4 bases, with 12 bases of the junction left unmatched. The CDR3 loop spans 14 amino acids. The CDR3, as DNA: TGCAGTGGGACAGGACAGCTCCTGAGCACTGAAGCTTTCTTT. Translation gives CSGTGQLLSTEAFF.

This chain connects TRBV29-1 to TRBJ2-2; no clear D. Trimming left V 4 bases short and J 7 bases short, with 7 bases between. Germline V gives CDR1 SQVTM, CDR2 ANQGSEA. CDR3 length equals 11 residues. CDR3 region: CSVGAGGELFF. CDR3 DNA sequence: TGCAGCGTTGGTGCAGGCGGGGAGCTGTTTTTT.

The CDR3, as DNA: TGCAGCGTTGTCGGCTTCGCTTACGAGCAGTACTTC. The encoded protein is CSVVGFAYEQYF. The chain recombines TRBV29-1 with TRBJ2-7; the D is unclear. The V and J ends lost 4 bases and 4 bases respectively, with 11 bases between them. The CDR3 loop spans 12 amino acids. Germline assignment: CDR1 SQVTM and CDR2 ANQGSEA.

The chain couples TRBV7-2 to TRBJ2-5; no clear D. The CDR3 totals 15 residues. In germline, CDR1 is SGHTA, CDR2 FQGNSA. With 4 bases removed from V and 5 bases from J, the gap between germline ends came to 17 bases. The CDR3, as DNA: TGTGCCAGCAGCTACACGGCCCAGGATCGGGAGACCCAGTACTTC. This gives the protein CASSYTAQDRETQYF.

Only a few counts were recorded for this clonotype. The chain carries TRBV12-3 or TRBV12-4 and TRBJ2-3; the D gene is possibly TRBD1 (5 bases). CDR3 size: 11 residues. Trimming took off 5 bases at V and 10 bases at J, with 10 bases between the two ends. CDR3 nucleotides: TGTGCCAGCAGTGCACAGGCTGCGCAGTATTTT. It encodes CASSAQAAQYF.

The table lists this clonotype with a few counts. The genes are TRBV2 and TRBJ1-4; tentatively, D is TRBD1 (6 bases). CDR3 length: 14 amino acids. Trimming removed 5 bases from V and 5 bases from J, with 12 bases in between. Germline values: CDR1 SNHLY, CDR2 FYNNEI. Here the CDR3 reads CASSLDSWNEKLFF. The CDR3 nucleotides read TGTGCCAGCAGTTTGGACAGTTGGAATGAAAAACTGTTTTTT.

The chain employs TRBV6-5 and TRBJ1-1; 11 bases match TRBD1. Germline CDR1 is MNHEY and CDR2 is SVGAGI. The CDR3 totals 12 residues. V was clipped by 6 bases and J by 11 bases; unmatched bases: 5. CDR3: CASRDRGQVAFF. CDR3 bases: TGTGCCAGCAGGGACAGGGGGCAAGTCGCTTTCTTT.